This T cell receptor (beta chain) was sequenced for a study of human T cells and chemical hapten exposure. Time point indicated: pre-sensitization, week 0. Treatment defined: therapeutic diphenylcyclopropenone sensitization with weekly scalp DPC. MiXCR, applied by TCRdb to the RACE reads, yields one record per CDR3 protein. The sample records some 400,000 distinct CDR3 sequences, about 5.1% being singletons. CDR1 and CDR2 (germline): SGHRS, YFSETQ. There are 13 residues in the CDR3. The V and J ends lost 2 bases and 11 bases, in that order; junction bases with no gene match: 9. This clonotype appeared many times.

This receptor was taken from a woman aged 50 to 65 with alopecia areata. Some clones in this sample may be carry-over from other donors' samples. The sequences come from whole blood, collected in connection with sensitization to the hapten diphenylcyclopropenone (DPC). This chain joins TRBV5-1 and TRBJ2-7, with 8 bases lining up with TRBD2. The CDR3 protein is CASSFLGTSNKYF. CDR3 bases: TGCGCCAGCAGCTTTCTCGGGACTAGTAACAAGTACTTC.